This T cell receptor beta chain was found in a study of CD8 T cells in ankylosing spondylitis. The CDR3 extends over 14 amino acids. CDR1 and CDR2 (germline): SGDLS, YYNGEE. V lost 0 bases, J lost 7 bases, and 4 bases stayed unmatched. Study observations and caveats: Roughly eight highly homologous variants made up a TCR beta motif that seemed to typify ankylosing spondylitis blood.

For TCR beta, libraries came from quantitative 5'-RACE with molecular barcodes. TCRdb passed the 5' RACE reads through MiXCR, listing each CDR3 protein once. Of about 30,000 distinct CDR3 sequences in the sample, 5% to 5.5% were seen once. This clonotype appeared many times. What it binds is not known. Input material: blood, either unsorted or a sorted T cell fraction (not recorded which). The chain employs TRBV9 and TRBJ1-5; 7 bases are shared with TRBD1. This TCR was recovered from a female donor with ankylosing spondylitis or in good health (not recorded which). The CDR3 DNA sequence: TGTGCCAGCAGCGTAGGTCAGGGGGACCAGCCCCAGCATTTT. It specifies CASSVGQGDQPQHF. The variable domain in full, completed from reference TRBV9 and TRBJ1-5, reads DSGVTQTPKHLITATGQRVTLRCSPRSGDLSVYWYQQSLDQGLQFLIQYYNGEERAKGNILERFSAQQFPDLHSELNLSSLELGDSALYFCASSVGQGDQPQHFGDGTRLSIL.